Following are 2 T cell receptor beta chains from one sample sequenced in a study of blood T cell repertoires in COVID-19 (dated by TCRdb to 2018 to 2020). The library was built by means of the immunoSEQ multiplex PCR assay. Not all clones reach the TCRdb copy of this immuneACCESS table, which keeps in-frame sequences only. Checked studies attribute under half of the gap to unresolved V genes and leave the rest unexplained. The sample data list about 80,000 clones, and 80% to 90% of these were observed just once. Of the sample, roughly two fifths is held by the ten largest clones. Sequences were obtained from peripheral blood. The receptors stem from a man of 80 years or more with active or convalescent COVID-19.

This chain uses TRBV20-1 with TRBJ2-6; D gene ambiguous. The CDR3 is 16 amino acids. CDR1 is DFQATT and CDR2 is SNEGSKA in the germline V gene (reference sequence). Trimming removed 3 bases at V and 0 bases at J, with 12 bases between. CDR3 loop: CSASKVEVSGANVLTF. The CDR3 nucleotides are TGCAGTGCTAGTAAGGTTGAGGTCTCTGGGGCCAACGTCCTGACTTTC.

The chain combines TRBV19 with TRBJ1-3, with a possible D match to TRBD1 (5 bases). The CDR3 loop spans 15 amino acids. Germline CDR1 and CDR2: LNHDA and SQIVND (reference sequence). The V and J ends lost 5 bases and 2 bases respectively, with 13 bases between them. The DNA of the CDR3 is TGTGCCAGTAGTGTGGCCCAGGGTGCTGGAAACACCATATATTTT. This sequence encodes CASSVAQGAGNTIYF. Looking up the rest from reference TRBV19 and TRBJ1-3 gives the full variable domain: DGGITQSPKYLFRKEGQNVTLSCEQNLNHDAMYWYRQDPGQGLRLIYYSQIVNDFQKGDIAEGYSVSREKKESFPLTVTSAQKNPTAFYLCASSVAQGAGNTIYFGEGSWLTVV.